One sample yielded the 10 T cell receptor beta chains listed below, sequenced in a study of cytomegalovirus exposure and HLA in healthy donors. The study ran its PCR with 60 Vbeta and 13 Jbeta primers. Sequencing used immunoSEQ multiplex PCR; TCRdb keeps in-frame clones, though not all of them. This table lists around 75,000 clones. Sequencing was carried out using PBMCs. The receptors were sampled from a man aged 45-60 years in good health and CMV-seropositive.

The V call is TRBV9, the J call TRBJ2-1; 14 nucleotides agree with TRBD2. CDR1 is SGDLS, CDR2 YYNGEE, per germline. The J segment lost 9 bases and the V segment lost 4 bases, leaving 9 bases of the junction unmatched. The CDR3 has 16 residues. In nucleotides, the CDR3 is TGTGCCAGCAGCCCGGCGGGGACTAGCGGGAGAAGTGAGCAGTTCTTC. It codes for CASSPAGTSGRSEQFF.

The gene calls are TRBV10-2 and TRBJ1-2, with D perhaps matching TRBD1 (5 bases). The V and J ends lost 5 bases and 0 bases respectively, with 10 bases between them. Looked up from germline, CDR1 is WSHSY and CDR2 is SAAADI. The CDR3 runs to 14 residues. CDR3 nucleotide sequence: TGCGCCAGCAGTCACACAGGAGCTAACTATGGCTACACCTTC. Protein sequence: CASSHTGANYGYTF.

The rearrangement joins TRBV15 to TRBJ2-2, with unresolved D. Germline loops: CDR1 LNHNV, CDR2 YYDKDF (reference sequence). This CDR3 comprises 15 residues. The V end was cut by 1 base, the J end by 4 bases, with 10 bases between. CDR3 loop: CATSRGRRSTGELFF. Written as DNA, the CDR3 is TGTGCCACCAGCAGAGGTCGCCGGAGCACCGGGGAGCTGTTTTTT.

This sequence joins TRBV28 and TRBJ2-2, with D unclear. Germline loops: CDR1 MDHEN, CDR2 SYDVKM. The CDR3 totals 13 residues. The V end was cut by 6 bases, the J end by 8 bases, with 13 bases between. In DNA form, the CDR3 reads TGTGCCAGCAGCTTACCGGCGAGGGGGGAGCTGTTTTTT. The encoded protein is CASSLPARGELFF.

This chain joins TRBV18 and TRBJ1-1, with 8 bases matching TRBD1. The CDR3 length is 14 residues. Germline CDR1 is KGHSH and CDR2 is LQKENI. Trimming took 8 bases from V and 4 from J; bases not matched to a gene: 9. In DNA, the CDR3 is TGTGCCAGCCAACGGGGACAGGAACCCACTGAAGCTTTCTTT. Amino acids: CASQRGQEPTEAFF.

A word on this clone: An end of the junction does not agree with germline; a read error may underlie this. This sequence joins TRBV7-2 and TRBJ1-2, with TRBD1 matching 9 bases. Germline loops: CDR1 SGHTA, CDR2 FQGNSA. The length of the CDR3 is 12 residues. In DNA form, the CDR3 reads TGTGCCAGCAGCTCGACAGGGGGAGGCTGCACCTTC. Protein sequence: CASSSTGGGCTF. Full variable domain (missing parts from reference TRBV7-2 and TRBJ1-2): GAGVSQSPSNKVTEKGKDVELRCDPISGHTALYWYRQSLGQGLEFLIYFQGNSAPDKSGLPSDRFSAERTGGSVSTLTIQRTQQEDSAVYLCASSSTGGGCTFGSGTRLTVV.

The chain's CDR3 is CASSPHSGSYNEQFF. The DNA of the CDR3 is TGCGCCAGCAGCCCCCATAGCGGGAGCTACAATGAGCAGTTCTTC. The chain links TRBV4-1 to TRBJ2-1; 9 bases are a match to TRBD2. The V gene end was trimmed by 4 bases and the J gene end by 3 bases; junction bases not matched to a gene: 4. Germline CDR1 MGHRA, CDR2 YSYEKL. This CDR3 is 15 amino acids long.

Of note for this clone: The junction departs from the called germline gene at one end, perhaps through a read error. The rearrangement joins TRBV9 to TRBJ2-5; the match to TRBD2 covers 11 bases. This CDR3 contains 15 residues. The V gene's germline CDR1 is SGDLS and CDR2 YYNGEE. CDR3 amino acids: CASSAPGLAAEPQYF. The CDR3 nucleotides are TGTGCCAGCAGCGCCCCGGGACTAGCGGCAGAGCCCCAGTACTTC.

The chain employs TRBV2 and TRBJ2-5; no reliable D call. The germline V and J ends were trimmed by 7 bases and 5 bases, with 11 bases remaining between them. Germline-derived CDR1 and CDR2 are SNHLY and FYNNEI. The CDR3 is 12 amino acids. CDR3 sequence: CASIRGAETQYF. The CDR3 region has the DNA TGTGCCAGCATTAGAGGAGCGGAGACCCAGTACTTC. The full variable domain, its missing parts supplied by reference TRBV2 and TRBJ2-5, is EPEVTQTPSHQVTQMGQEVILRCVPISNHLYFYWYRQILGQKVEFLVSFYNNEISEKSEIFDDQFSVERPDGSNFTLKIRSTKLEDSAMYFCASIRGAETQYFGPGTRLLVL.

The chain uses TRBV6-6 and TRBJ1-1; D is possibly TRBD1 (5 bases). The CDR3 length is 12 residues. CDR1 MNHNY and CDR2 SVGAGI come from the germline V gene (reference sequence). V was clipped by 5 bases and J by 1 base, with 5 bases between them. The CDR3 coding sequence is TGTGCCAGCAGTGACAGGAACACTGAAGCTTTCTTT. Its protein is CASSDRNTEAFF.